What follows are 17 T cell receptor beta chains derived from one specimen sequenced in a study of blood T cell repertoires in COVID-19. Here immunoSEQ multiplex PCR was the method, and the copy in TCRdb shows in-frame clones only, minus some. The sample lists just under 75,000 clones, 75% to 90% occurring once. Input material: peripheral blood. These receptors were collected from a man older than 75 with active or convalescent COVID-19.

This chain joins TRBV10-1 and TRBJ2-7, with D maybe TRBD2 (5 bases). Per the germline V gene, CDR1 is WNHNN and CDR2 is SYGVQD (reference sequence). The CDR3 spans 13 residues. The V end was cut by 4 bases, the J end by 6 bases, with 13 bases between. The CDR3 DNA reads TGCGCCAGCAGTGTGGGTCCTCGGGGCGAGCAGTACTTC. Translation gives CASSVGPRGEQYF.

V usage is TRBV7-2 and J usage is TRBJ2-7; 10 bases are a match to TRBD1. The V segment lost 5 bases and the J segment 4 bases; nucleotides outside the gene matches: 5. The CDR3 spans 14 residues. CDR1 SGHTA and CDR2 FQGNSA come from the germline V gene. CDR3 DNA sequence: TGTGCCAGCAGCACGGGACAGGGGTGGTACGAGCAGTACTTC. Translating it yields CASSTGQGWYEQYF.

V gene TRBV29-1 combines with J gene TRBJ2-5; D might be TRBD1 (6 bases). The germline V gene has CDR1 SQVTM and CDR2 ANQGSEA. V gave up 6 bases and J gave up 4 bases, with 18 bases separating them. CDR3 length equals 14 residues. CDR3 residues: CSVGRTAAGETQYF. Written as DNA, the CDR3 is TGCAGCGTGGGCCGGACAGCGGCAGGAGAGACCCAGTACTTC. Full variable domain (outside the CDR3, taken from reference TRBV29-1 and TRBJ2-5): SAVISQKPSRDICQRGTSLTIQCQVDSQVTMMFWYRQQPGQSLTLIATANQGSEATYESGFVIDKFPISRPNLTFSTLTVSNMSPEDSSIYLCSVGRTAAGETQYFGPGTRLLVL.

This clone was counted once. The DNA of the CDR3 is TGTGCCATCAGTAGGACAGGGGGAAACCTCGCGAACACTGAAGCTTTCTTT. Encoded protein: CAISRTGGNLANTEAFF. The chain carries TRBV10-3 and TRBJ1-1, with 10 bases matching TRBD1. The germline V gene has CDR1 ENHRY and CDR2 SYGVKD. Trimming took 5 bases from V and 1 from J; bases not matched to a gene: 10. This CDR3 spans 17 amino acids.

The chain employs TRBV6-5 and TRBJ2-3; 8 positions agree with TRBD1. The junction had 10 bases not matched to a gene; V was cut back by 7 bases and J by 10 bases. The CDR3 runs to 13 residues. The germline CDR1 and CDR2 sequences are MNHEY and SVGAGI. CDR3 coding DNA: TGTGCCAGCAACAGGACAGGGTTTGGTGCGCAGTATTTT. Amino acids: CASNRTGFGAQYF.

The chain has TRBV7-9 and TRBJ2-1; 10 bases fit TRBD1. CDR1 SEHNR and CDR2 FQNEAQ come from the germline V gene (reference sequence). This CDR3 is 16 amino acids long. V dropped 2 bases and J dropped 6; count of bases not matched to a gene: 7. The CDR3 is CASSLPDRGPRNEQFF. The CDR3 nucleotides are TGTGCCAGCAGCTTACCCGACAGGGGGCCTCGCAATGAGCAGTTCTTC.

The chain has TRBV5-6 and TRBJ2-5, with 11 bases aligning to TRBD2. The CDR3 has 15 residues. The trim removed 4 bases at V and 5 bases at J, leaving 7 bases unmatched. Germline values: CDR1 SGHDT, CDR2 YYEEEE. CDR3 region: CASSPLAGGFETQYF. For the CDR3, the DNA is TGTGCCAGCAGCCCCCTAGCGGGAGGTTTTGAGACCCAGTACTTC.

This chain uses TRBV13 with TRBJ2-5; 10 bases line up with TRBD2. CDR1 PRHDT and CDR2 FYEKMQ come from the germline V gene (reference sequence). The ends lost 3 bases at V and 1 base at J; junction bases unmatched: 5. This CDR3 comprises 16 residues. CDR3 DNA: TGTGCCAGCAGCTTTTTAGCGGGAGGCAGCCAAGAGACCCAGTACTTC. Encoded protein: CASSFLAGGSQETQYF. The whole variable domain, remainder taken from reference TRBV13 and TRBJ2-5, is AAGVIQSPRHLIKEKRETATLKCYPIPRHDTVYWYQQGPGQDPQFLISFYEKMQSDKGSIPDRFSAQQFSDYHSELNMSSLELGDSALYFCASSFLAGGSQETQYFGPGTRLLVL.

This rearrangement joins TRBV6-6 to TRBJ2-3; 7 bases fit TRBD2. J was trimmed by 4 bases and V by 0 bases; bases with no gene match: 1. CDR3 size: 14 residues. Germline CDR1 is MNHNY and CDR2 is SVGAGI (reference sequence). In nucleotides, the CDR3 is TGTGCCAGCAGTTACTCGCGGGGGTCAGATACGCAGTATTTT. Its protein product is CASSYSRGSDTQYF.

Here the CDR3 DNA reads TGTGCCAGCTCACCACTAGACAGGGATGGCTACACCTTC. Protein sequence: CASSPLDRDGYTF. V usage is TRBV18 and J usage is TRBJ1-2; 7 nucleotides line up with TRBD1. The CDR3 runs to 13 residues. CDR1 KGHSH and CDR2 LQKENI come from the germline V gene. V dropped 1 base and J dropped 6; count of bases not matched to a gene: 2.

The rearrangement links TRBV6-6 to TRBJ2-7; D unresolved. The germline V gene encodes CDR1 MNHNY and CDR2 SVGAGI (reference sequence). The CDR3 totals 12 residues. The V gene lost 6 bases and the J gene lost 3 bases, with 9 bases spanning the gap. CDR3 coding DNA: TGTGCCAGCAGCGACATGGTCTACGAGCAGTACTTC. It yields the protein CASSDMVYEQYF.

The chain employs TRBV10-1 and TRBJ2-1, with D possibly matching TRBD2 (5 bases). The V and J ends lost 2 bases and 3 bases respectively, with 14 bases between them. Per germline, CDR1 WNHNN and CDR2 SYGVQD (reference sequence). CDR3 size: 16 residues. The CDR3 protein is CASSERRAPNYNEQFF. The CDR3 bases are TGCGCCAGCAGTGAGCGGCGGGCCCCCAACTACAATGAGCAGTTCTTC.

V gene TRBV7-9 combines with J gene TRBJ2-1; TRBD1 matches at 10 bases. CDR1 and CDR2 from the germline V gene are SEHNR and FQNEAQ (reference sequence). V gave up 6 bases and J gave up 4 bases; unmatched junction bases: 6. CDR3 length: 15 residues. The CDR3 is CASSLGTGVYNEQFF. CDR3 DNA: TGTGCCAGCAGTCTAGGGACAGGGGTATACAATGAGCAGTTCTTC. Full variable domain (missing parts from reference TRBV7-9 and TRBJ2-1): DTGVSQNPRHKITKRGQNVTFRCDPISEHNRLYWYRQTLGQGPEFLTYFQNEAQLEKSRLLSDRFSAERPKGSFSTLEIQRTEQGDSAMYLCASSLGTGVYNEQFFGPGTRLTVL.

V is TRBV6-5 and J is TRBJ1-2; TRBD1 matches 8 bases. This CDR3 spans 15 amino acids. V was clipped by 0 bases and J by 5 bases; unmatched bases: 5. Per the germline V gene, CDR1 is MNHEY and CDR2 is SVGAGI. CDR3 sequence reads: CASSYSGQGSYGYTF. The CDR3 DNA reads TGTGCCAGCAGTTACTCCGGACAGGGTAGTTATGGCTACACCTTC.

This clone was seen a single time. The chain has TRBV30 and TRBJ2-6; D is unclear. The CDR3 is 14 residues long. Trimming cost V 4 bases and J 1 base, with 8 bases left between them. CDR1 is GTSNPN, CDR2 SVGIG, per germline (reference sequence). CDR3 in amino acids: CAWNKLSGANVLTF. The CDR3 region has the DNA TGTGCCTGGAATAAACTATCTGGGGCCAACGTCCTGACTTTC.

The rearrangement joins TRBV12-3 or TRBV12-4 to TRBJ1-2; TRBD1 matches at 7 bases. The ends lost 5 bases at V and 4 bases at J; junction bases unmatched: 1. The CDR3 is 12 amino acids. CDR3 amino acids: CASSGDSYGYTF. CDR3 DNA: TGTGCCAGCAGTGGGGACAGCTATGGCTACACCTTC.

The J gene is TRBJ2-6, the V gene TRBV19; 9 bases match TRBD1. This CDR3 contains 19 residues. Trimming removed 10 bases from V and 0 bases from J; junction bases left unmatched: 16. CDR1 is LNHDA and CDR2 is SQIVND in the germline V gene (reference sequence). This chain's CDR3 is CATRGHTGGLGSGANVLTF. For the CDR3, the DNA is TGTGCCACAAGGGGGCACACAGGGGGCCTAGGCTCTGGGGCCAACGTCCTGACTTTC.